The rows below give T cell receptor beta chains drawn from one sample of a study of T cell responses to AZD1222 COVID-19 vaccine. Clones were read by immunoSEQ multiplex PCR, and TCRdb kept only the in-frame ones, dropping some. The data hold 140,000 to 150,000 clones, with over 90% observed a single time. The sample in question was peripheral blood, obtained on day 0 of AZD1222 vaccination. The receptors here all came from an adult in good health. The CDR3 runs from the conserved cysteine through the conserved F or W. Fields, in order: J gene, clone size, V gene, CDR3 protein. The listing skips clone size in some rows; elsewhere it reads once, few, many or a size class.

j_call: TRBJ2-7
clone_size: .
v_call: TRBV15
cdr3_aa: CATSSSFSPYEQYF

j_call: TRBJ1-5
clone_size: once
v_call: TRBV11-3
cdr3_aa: CASSLDLTGGRQPQHF

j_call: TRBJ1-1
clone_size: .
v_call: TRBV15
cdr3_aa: CATSRQGTEAFF

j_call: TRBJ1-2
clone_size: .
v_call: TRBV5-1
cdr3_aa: CASSELGNYGYTF

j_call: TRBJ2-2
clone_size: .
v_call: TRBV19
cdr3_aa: CASSISGVNTGELFF

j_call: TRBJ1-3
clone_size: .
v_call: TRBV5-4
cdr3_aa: CASSLRGAGNTIYF

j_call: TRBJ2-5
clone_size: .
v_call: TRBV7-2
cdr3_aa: CASSSSFQETQYF

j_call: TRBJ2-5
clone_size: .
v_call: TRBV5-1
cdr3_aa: CASSLASERGGETQYF

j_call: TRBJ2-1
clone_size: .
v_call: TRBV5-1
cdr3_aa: CASSPGTSGRVGQFF

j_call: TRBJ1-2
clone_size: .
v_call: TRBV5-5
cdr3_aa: CASSLEPGVNYGYTF

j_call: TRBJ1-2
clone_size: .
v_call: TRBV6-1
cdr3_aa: CASSDVRWNYGYTF

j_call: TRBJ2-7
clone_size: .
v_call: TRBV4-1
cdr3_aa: CASSQLFGGRSYEQYF

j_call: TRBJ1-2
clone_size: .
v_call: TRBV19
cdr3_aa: CASTTSGAGGSSYGYTF

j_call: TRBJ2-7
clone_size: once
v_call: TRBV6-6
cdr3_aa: CASTFSGYEQYF

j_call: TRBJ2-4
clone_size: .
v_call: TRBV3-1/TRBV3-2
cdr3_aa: CASSQASGRAVSIQYF

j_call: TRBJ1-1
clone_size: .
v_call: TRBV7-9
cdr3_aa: CASSLAQASTEAFF

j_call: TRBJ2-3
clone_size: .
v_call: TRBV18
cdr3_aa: CASSPTSVSTDTQYF

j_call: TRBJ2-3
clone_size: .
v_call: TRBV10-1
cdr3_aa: CASSESGQPTDTQYF

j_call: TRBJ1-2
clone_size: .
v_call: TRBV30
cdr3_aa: CAWSVTWGYTF

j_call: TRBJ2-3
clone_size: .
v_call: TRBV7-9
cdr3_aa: CASTVTRPTSVMQYF

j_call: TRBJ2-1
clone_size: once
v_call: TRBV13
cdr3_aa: CASSLRGGSYNEQFF

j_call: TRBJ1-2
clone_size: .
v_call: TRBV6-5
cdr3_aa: CASSRRGHDYGYTF

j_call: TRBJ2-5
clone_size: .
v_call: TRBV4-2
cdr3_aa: CASSNGTGRGTQYF

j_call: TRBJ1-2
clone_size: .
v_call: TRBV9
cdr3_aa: CASSVEGANYGYTF

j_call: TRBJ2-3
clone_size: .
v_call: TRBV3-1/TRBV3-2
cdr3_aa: CASSLSPTSGNPDTQYF

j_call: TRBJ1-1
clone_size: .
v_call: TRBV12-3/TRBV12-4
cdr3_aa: CASSPSSEAEAFF

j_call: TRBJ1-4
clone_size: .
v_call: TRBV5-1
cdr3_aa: CASSGNNEKLFF

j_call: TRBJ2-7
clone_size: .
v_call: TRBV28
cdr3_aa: CASSFGSGAEQYF

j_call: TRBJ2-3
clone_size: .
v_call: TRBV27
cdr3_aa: CASSRGTGNSDTQYF

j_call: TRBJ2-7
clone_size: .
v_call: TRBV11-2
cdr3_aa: CASSFRVGSYEQYF

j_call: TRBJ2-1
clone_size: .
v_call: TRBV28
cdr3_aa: CASSPHTGLAVIEQFF

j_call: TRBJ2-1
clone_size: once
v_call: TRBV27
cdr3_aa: CASSWDRDNEQFF

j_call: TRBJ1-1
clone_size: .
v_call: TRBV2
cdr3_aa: CASSEGDRARNTEAFF

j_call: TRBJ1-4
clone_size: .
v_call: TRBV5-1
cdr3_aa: CASSPATNEKLFF

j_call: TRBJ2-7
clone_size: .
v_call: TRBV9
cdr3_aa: CASSFGLADYEQYF

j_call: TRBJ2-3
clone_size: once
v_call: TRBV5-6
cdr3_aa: CASSWGGAGAQYF

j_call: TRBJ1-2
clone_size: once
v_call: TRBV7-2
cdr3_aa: CASSLAGQGYGYTF

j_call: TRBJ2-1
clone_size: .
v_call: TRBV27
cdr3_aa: CASSPRRKLYNEQFF

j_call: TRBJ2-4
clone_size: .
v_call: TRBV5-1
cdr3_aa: CASSLALTLAKNIQYF

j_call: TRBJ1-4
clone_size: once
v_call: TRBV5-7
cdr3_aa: CASSQAGRLRGKNEKLFF